This entry lists 27 T cell receptor beta chains sequenced from one sample in a study of T cells after yellow fever vaccination. MiXCR was run by TCRdb on the 5' RACE reads, yielding one entry per CDR3 protein. The sample lists some 340,000 distinct CDR3 sequences, about 10% seen once, with about 3% in the top ten. The sequencing here drew on CD4+ T cells sorted from PBMCs, taken 45 days after the yellow fever booster vaccination. These TCRs come from a man aged 18 to 35 who received the YFV17D yellow fever vaccine.

This clonotype was observed at least ten times. V is TRBV12-3 or TRBV12-4 and J is TRBJ1-5, with D hard to call. The CDR3 is 13 residues long. Trimming cost V 5 bases and J 2 bases, with 7 bases left between them. The CDR3 DNA is TGTGCCAGCAGTCCCAAGGGCAATCAGCCCCAGCATTTT. It yields the protein CASSPKGNQPQHF.

This clonotype was seen more than once but under ten times. This chain uses TRBV5-8 with TRBJ1-6; TRBD1 matches at 7 bases. CDR3 length: 15 amino acids. V shed 4 bases, J shed 9 bases, and the junction held 10 bases outside the gene matches. CDR1 and CDR2 (germline): SGHTS, YDEGEE. CDR3 sequence: CASSPVGTESSPLHF. The CDR3 DNA reads as TGTGCCAGCAGCCCCGTCGGGACAGAGAGTTCACCCCTCCACTTT.

The rearrangement uses TRBV18 and TRBJ2-7; 12 nucleotides match TRBD1. Germline V CDR1 and CDR2: KGHSH, LQKENI. The trim removed 6 bases at V and 6 bases at J, leaving 9 bases unmatched. This CDR3 contains 15 residues. CDR3 in amino acids: CASSPRDRGLLEQYV. The CDR3 coding sequence is TGTGCCAGCTCGCCCCGGGACAGGGGGCTCCTCGAGCAGTACGTC.

J is TRBJ1-1 and V is TRBV12-2; TRBD1, the D gene given by the table, was not confirmed from the DNA. TRBV12-2 is a recognized pseudogene. The CDR3 length is 17 residues. CDR3 loop: CASRPSYPLQGATEAFF. The DNA of the CDR3 is TGTGCAAGTCGCCCATCTTATCCCCTCCAGGGGGCCACTGAAGCTTTCTTT.

This clonotype was detected many times. V gene TRBV11-1 combines with J gene TRBJ2-5; 7 bases fit TRBD1. The junction had 10 bases not matched to a gene; V was cut back by 6 bases and J by 3 bases. This CDR3 spans 15 amino acids. Looked up from germline, CDR1 is SGHAT and CDR2 is FQDESV (reference sequence). The CDR3, as DNA: TGTGCCAGCAGGAACCGGGACAGAGGGGAAGAGACCCAGTACTTC. This gives the protein CASRNRDRGEETQYF.

This clonotype was seen a handful of times. V and J are TRBV29-1 and TRBJ1-1, with D hard to call. V was clipped by 3 bases and J by 1 base, with 6 bases between them. The CDR3 covers 12 residues. Germline V lookup: CDR1 SQVTM, CDR2 ANQGSEA. For the CDR3, the DNA is TGCAGCGTTGAGGGCACGAACACTGAAGCTTTCTTT. This encodes CSVEGTNTEAFF.

The V and J genes are TRBV25-1 and TRBJ2-1; D may be TRBD1 (5 bases). Trimming cost V 0 bases and J 6 bases, with 9 bases left between them. The CDR3 contains 14 residues. Germline values: CDR1 MGHDK, CDR2 SYGVNS. The CDR3 protein is CASSEYIQGNEQFF. DNA for the CDR3: TGTGCCAGCAGTGAATATATTCAGGGCAATGAGCAGTTCTTC.

The genes are TRBV11-1 and TRBJ2-2; 9 positions agree with TRBD1. The CDR3 has 17 amino acids. J lost 6 bases, V lost 2 bases, and 10 bases had no gene match. Germline CDR1 and CDR2: SGHAT and FQDESV (reference sequence). The CDR3: CASSLMGQGMRAGELFF. CDR3 nucleotides: TGTGCCAGCAGCTTAATGGGACAGGGAATGAGAGCCGGGGAGCTGTTTTTT. The variable domain in full, completed from reference TRBV11-1 and TRBJ2-2, reads EAEVAQSPRYKITEKSQAVAFWCDPISGHATLYWYRQILGQGPELLVQFQDESVVDDSQLPKDRFSAERLKGVDSTLKIQPAELGDSAMYLCASSLMGQGMRAGELFFGEGSRLTVL.

The CDR3 DNA reads as TGTGCCAGCAGTTTTCCGGGACAGGGGTCCGGCTACGAGCAGTACTTC. It specifies CASSFPGQGSGYEQYF. The chain uses TRBV6-2 or TRBV6-3 and TRBJ2-7, with TRBD1 identical over 10 bases. This CDR3 region has 16 residues. V lost 4 bases and J lost 3; bases outside the gene matches: 9. CDR1 and CDR2 from the germline V gene are MNHEY and SVGEGT.

CDR3 amino acids: CAWSRPDLYSGNTIYF. The CDR3 region has the DNA TGTGCCTGGAGCCGCCCCGACTTATACTCTGGAAACACCATATATTTT. The chain couples TRBV30 to TRBJ1-3; D call uncertain. V lost 3 bases and J 0 bases, leaving 15 bases between the germline ends. The length of the CDR3 is 16 residues. CDR1 GTSNPN and CDR2 SVGIG come from the germline V gene (reference sequence). The whole variable domain, remainder taken from reference TRBV30 and TRBJ1-3, is SQTIHQWPATLVQPVGSPLSLECTVEGTSNPNLYWYRQAAGRGLQLLFYSVGIGQISSEVPQNLSASRPQDRQFILSSKKLLLSDSGFYLCAWSRPDLYSGNTIYFGEGSWLTVV.

This clonotype was seen a handful of times. The rearrangement links TRBV28 to TRBJ2-7; 7 bases map to TRBD1. Looked up from germline, CDR1 is MDHEN and CDR2 is SYDVKM. The CDR3 runs 15 residues. The trim removed 4 bases at V and 1 base at J, leaving 7 bases unmatched. As DNA, the CDR3 is TGTGCCAGCAGTTGGGAGAGGGGGCAATCCTACGAGCAGTACGTC. The encoded protein is CASSWERGQSYEQYV.

This clonotype has a single count. The CDR3 region is CASRDYPQETQYF. The DNA for the CDR3 is TGTGCCAGCAGGGACTACCCCCAAGAGACCCAGTACTTC. The chain carries TRBV6-2 or TRBV6-3 and TRBJ2-5, with D possibly being TRBD2 (6 bases). CDR3 length: 13 amino acids. Between the trimmed V and J ends, which lost 6 bases and 1 base, there was a span of 9 bases. CDR1 MNHEY and CDR2 SVGEGT come from the germline V gene.

J is TRBJ1-6 and V is TRBV6-2 or TRBV6-3, with 7 bases that match TRBD1. This CDR3 contains 13 residues. Germline loops: CDR1 MNHEY, CDR2 SVGEGT. V lost 7 bases, J lost 12 bases, and 9 bases stayed unmatched. The chain's CDR3 is CASNPTGIGPLHF. DNA for the CDR3: TGTGCCAGCAACCCGACAGGGATTGGACCCCTCCACTTT.

This clonotype came up many times. The chain carries TRBV12-3 or TRBV12-4 and TRBJ2-4, with TRBD1 as a possible D gene (6 bases). Trimming pared 5 bases from V and 1 base from J, leaving 9 bases between. This CDR3 comprises 14 residues. The CDR3 bases are TGTGCCAGCAGTCCCCAGGGGGCCAAAAACATTCAGTACTTC. As protein: CASSPQGAKNIQYF.

V is TRBV25-1 and J is TRBJ1-3, with 9 bases identical to TRBD1. V shed 4 bases and J 9 bases; nucleotides not matched to a gene: 4. The CDR3 has 13 residues. Germline V gives CDR1 MGHDK, CDR2 SYGVNS. Here the CDR3 reads CASSGQGVGTIYF. The CDR3 DNA follows: TGTGCCAGCAGTGGACAGGGGGTCGGCACCATATATTTT.

This clonotype was recorded many times. This chain links TRBV6-1 with TRBJ2-5; D is possibly TRBD1 or TRBD2 (6 bases each). Germline values: CDR1 MNHNS, CDR2 SASEGT. This CDR3 is built from 16 residues. Trimming removed 2 bases from V and 4 bases from J, with 17 bases in between. The CDR3 here is CASSEIPGAERETQYF. As DNA, the CDR3 is TGTGCCAGCAGTGAAATTCCGGGGGCGGAACGAGAGACCCAGTACTTC.

CDR3 sequence (DNA): TGTGCCAGCAGTTACGGGAGGGACAGTTGGGAGCAGTACTTC. Translating it yields CASSYGRDSWEQYF. The chain couples TRBV6-2 or TRBV6-3 to TRBJ2-7; either TRBD1 or TRBD2 may supply D (7 bases each). The CDR3 runs 14 residues. Germline V lookup: CDR1 MNHEY, CDR2 SVGEGT. V lost 2 bases and J lost 7, with 15 bases in between.

This clonotype has more than one count but fewer than ten. The rearrangement links TRBV7-3 to TRBJ1-1; the D gene is possibly TRBD1 (5 bases). The CDR3 contains 15 residues. Germline V CDR1 and CDR2: SGHTA, FQGTGA. Trimming removed 2 bases at V and 4 bases at J, with 14 bases between. The CDR3 sequence: CASSLSGALGTEAFF. In DNA, the CDR3 is TGTGCCAGCAGCTTATCCGGGGCCCTGGGCACTGAAGCTTTCTTT. The full variable domain, with the rest looked up from reference TRBV7-3 and TRBJ1-1, is GAGVSQTPSNKVTEKGKYVELRCDPISGHTALYWYRQSLGQGPEFLIYFQGTGAADDSGLPNDRFFAVRPEGSVSTLKIQRTERGDSAVYLCASSLSGALGTEAFFGQGTRLTVV.

This clonotype was seen many times. The chain joins TRBV3-1 to TRBJ1-1, with a weak D call TRBD1 (6 bases). The CDR3 has 15 amino acids. Germline-derived CDR1 and CDR2 are LGHDT and YNNKEL (reference sequence). Trimming took off 3 bases at V and 0 bases at J, with 11 bases between the two ends. The CDR3 is CASSHPGAMNTEAFF. DNA of the CDR3: TGTGCCAGCAGCCATCCAGGGGCGATGAACACTGAAGCTTTCTTT.

A few counts support this clonotype. The chain couples TRBV7-9 to TRBJ2-1, with TRBD2 matching over 8 bases. Germline V lookup: CDR1 SEHNR, CDR2 FQNEAQ (reference sequence). The CDR3 is 13 amino acids. The ends lost 10 bases at V and 3 bases at J; junction bases unmatched: 5. This CDR3 reads CATTGGFYNEQFF. The DNA for the CDR3 is TGTGCCACGACGGGGGGGTTCTACAATGAGCAGTTCTTC.

The V call is TRBV5-4, the J call TRBJ2-5; 14 nucleotides line up with TRBD2. V shed 2 bases, J shed 5 bases, and the junction held 8 bases outside the gene matches. CDR1 is SGHNT, CDR2 YYREEE, per germline (reference sequence). CDR3 length equals 17 residues. This CDR3 reads CASSLPGLAGAGETQYF. DNA of the CDR3: TGTGCCAGCAGCTTACCGGGACTAGCGGGGGCCGGGGAGACCCAGTACTTC. Drawing the rest from reference TRBV5-4 and TRBJ2-5, the complete variable domain is ETGVTQSPTHLIKTRGQQVTLRCSSQSGHNTVSWYQQALGQGPQFIFQYYREEENGRGNFPPRFSGLQFPNYSSELNVNALELDDSALYLCASSLPGLAGAGETQYFGPGTRLLVL.

V and J are TRBV5-1 and TRBJ2-1, with D possibly TRBD1 on 6 matching bases. Trimming took 5 bases from V and 0 from J, leaving 12 bases between them. Germline lookup yields CDR1 SGHRS and CDR2 YFSETQ. The CDR3 is 15 residues long. The CDR3 sequence is CASSSLGGSYNEQFF. The CDR3 nucleotides read TGCGCCAGCAGTTCACTAGGGGGCTCCTACAATGAGCAGTTCTTC.

Only a few counts were recorded for this clonotype. The chain is built from TRBV9 and TRBJ2-5, with TRBD2 identical over 9 bases. The germline V gene has CDR1 SGDLS and CDR2 YYNGEE. Germline trimming cut 4 bases from V and 5 bases from J; bases unmatched to any gene: 12. The CDR3 has 16 residues. This chain's CDR3 is CASSSFGSGGSETQYF. The DNA for the CDR3 is TGTGCCAGCAGCTCTTTTGGAAGCGGGGGGTCGGAGACCCAGTACTTC.

This clonotype was detected only a few times. This rearrangement joins TRBV7-3 to TRBJ2-2; D gene uncertain. The CDR3 has 15 residues. The germline V and J ends were trimmed by 5 bases and 0 bases, with 10 bases remaining between them. The germline CDR1 and CDR2 sequences are SGHTA and FQGTGA. The CDR3 DNA sequence: TGTGCCAGCAGCCCGGTTACGGCGAACACCGGGGAGCTGTTTTTT. This encodes CASSPVTANTGELFF.

The chain joins TRBV4-1 to TRBJ2-7, with D perhaps given as TRBD1 or TRBD2 (5 bases each). V was clipped by 3 bases and J by 7 bases, with 10 bases between them. The germline V gene has CDR1 MGHRA and CDR2 YSYEKL. The CDR3 length is 12 residues. The DNA of the CDR3 is TGCGCCAGCAGCCACCGGGACGGGGAGCAGTACTTC. It encodes CASSHRDGEQYF.

This clonotype was recorded a few times. This chain joins TRBV15 and TRBJ2-5; TRBD1 is a possible D gene (5 bases). V was clipped by 0 bases and J by 5 bases, with 10 bases between them. This CDR3 region has 14 residues. Germline-derived CDR1 and CDR2 are LNHNV and YYDKDF (reference sequence). As DNA, the CDR3 is TGTGCCACCAGCAGAGATCTGGGGCGGGAGACCCAGTACTTC. It translates to CATSRDLGRETQYF.

The J gene is TRBJ2-1, the V gene TRBV7-8, with 7 bases aligning to TRBD1. This CDR3 spans 12 amino acids. Trimming took 5 bases from V and 8 from J; bases not matched to a gene: 3. Germline values: CDR1 SGHVS, CDR2 FQNEAQ. The CDR3 coding sequence is TGTGCCAGCAGCAAGGGGGCCTATGAGCAGTTCTTC. It specifies CASSKGAYEQFF. The entire variable domain, with the rest obtained from reference TRBV7-8 and TRBJ2-1, is as follows: GAGVSQSPRYKVAKRGQDVALRCDPISGHVSLFWYQQALGQGPEFLTYFQNEAQLDKSGLPSDRFFAERPEGSVSTLKIQRTQQEDSAVYLCASSKGAYEQFFGPGTRLTVL.